The rows below give T cell receptor beta chains drawn from one sample of a study of T-cell reconstitution after alpha-beta-depleted transplantation in children. TCRdb passed the PCR reads through MiXCR, listing each CDR3 protein once. This table holds about 230,000 distinct CDR3 sequences, approximately 12% found once. Sequences were derived from PBMCs from the stem cell graft donor, sampled from the stem cell graft. These receptors were taken from a human donor who donated a stem cell graft to a child with acute lymphoblastic leukemia. Each CDR3 is given without its conserved first and last residue. Fields, in order: V gene, CDR3 protein.

v_gene: TRBV27; CDR3aa: ASRTRLAGGNEQF
v_gene: TRBV6-2/TRBV6-3; CDR3aa: ASSQTGQGSNQPQH
v_gene: TRBV5-1; CDR3aa: ASSFSGDEQY
v_gene: TRBV12-3/TRBV12-4; CDR3aa: ASSLELELYEQY
v_gene: TRBV4-2; CDR3aa: ASSQRGGQETQY
v_gene: TRBV25-1; CDR3aa: ASSAWGLGFNSPLH
v_gene: TRBV28; CDR3aa: ASSSGRRGEQY
v_gene: TRBV24-1; CDR3aa: ATSDPAETSGGDHNEQF
v_gene: TRBV25-1; CDR3aa: ASSESGMDNTEAF
v_gene: TRBV28; CDR3aa: ASSFRTGPFSNYGYT
v_gene: TRBV9; CDR3aa: ASRPADRVLTEAF
v_gene: TRBV11-2; CDR3aa: ASSFNPGGIYGYT
v_gene: TRBV3-1; CDR3aa: ASSQTLLTAETQY
v_gene: TRBV29-1; CDR3aa: SVEDLPSGSHEQY
v_gene: TRBV5-1; CDR3aa: ASDSGANVLT
v_gene: TRBV6-2/TRBV6-3; CDR3aa: ASIRAGAGDTQY
v_gene: TRBV10-3; CDR3aa: AISEGGLQPQH
v_gene: TRBV27; CDR3aa: ASSLRDTESGYNEQF
v_gene: TRBV9; CDR3aa: ASSLTGANQKLF
v_gene: TRBV11-2; CDR3aa: ASSSPGRAGKGTDTQY
v_gene: TRBV4-2; CDR3aa: ASSQEGGVPYNEQF
v_gene: TRBV5-1; CDR3aa: ASSFDSIKPEAF
v_gene: TRBV4-1; CDR3aa: ASSHIRTGGRELF
v_gene: TRBV7-8; CDR3aa: ASSLGSGGSYGYT
v_gene: TRBV20-1; CDR3aa: SATSGTGATDTQY
v_gene: TRBV7-9; CDR3aa: ASSLGLRQGTDNEQF
v_gene: TRBV18; CDR3aa: ASQASGTYEQY
v_gene: TRBV29-1; CDR3aa: SVGAGYEQY
v_gene: TRBV5-1; CDR3aa: ASSLSRARTGEQY